This TCR beta chain was captured in a study of blood T cell repertoires in COVID-19. Looking at the study overall: In each case, the material was cDNA or gDNA derived from T cells, B-cell-depleted T cells, or PBMCs.

Original data processing: Reference gene primer amplification in the assay estimated nucleated cell counts. Using immunoSEQ multiplex PCR, the repertoire was profiled, and TCRdb retains in-frame clones only, with some absent. That table furnishes V, J and clone size, whereas the DNA furnished D and trimming. The sample records approximately 67,000 clones, roughly nine tenths being singletons. Trimming stripped 1 base from V and 1 base from J, with 11 bases between. This CDR3 comprises 16 residues. Germline V gene sequence: CDR1 SGHVS, CDR2 FQNEAQ. Sequences were obtained from peripheral blood. The chain employs TRBV7-8 and TRBJ2-1, with a tentative D call TRBD2 (5 bases). This receptor was taken from a human donor in a cohort sampled during active COVID-19. The CDR3 DNA follows: TGTGCCAGCAGCTTAGGGGCTTCGGGGTCCTACAATGAGCAGTTCTTC. This encodes CASSLGASGSYNEQFF.